This entry lists 5 T cell receptor beta chains sequenced from one sample in a study of beta chain features in type 1 diabetes. Notes on the study in general: Moderate yet significant TCRB CDR3 shortening was seen in Type 1 diabetes patients in all four CD4+ subsets.

Since all of the isolated RNA was reverse transcribed, expressed TCRB transcripts were what got sequenced. TCRdb keeps only in-frame clones here, not all; method: immunoSEQ multiplex PCR. The sample contains roughly 730,000 clones, around an eighth of which appear only once. Their recognized antigens are unknown. Sequencing was done on a sample of naive CD4+ T cells from blood. Receptor source: a man in his late teens or twenties with type 1 diabetes.

This chain joins TRBV29-1 and TRBJ1-5, with D possibly being TRBD1 (6 bases). Germline CDR1 reads SQVTM; CDR2 reads ANQGSEA. The CDR3 consists of 13 residues. V lost 6 bases and J 5 bases, leaving 14 bases between the germline ends. As DNA, the CDR3 is TGCAGCGTGGGACAAGCGGAGGATCAGCCCCAGCATTTT. It encodes CSVGQAEDQPQHF.

The chain employs TRBV6-5 and TRBJ2-7; 8 bases map to TRBD1. Trimming removed 0 bases from V and 1 base from J; junction bases left unmatched: 5. There are 16 residues in the CDR3. In germline, CDR1 is MNHEY, CDR2 SVGAGI. The CDR3 spells CASSYSRTGSSYEQYF. The CDR3 DNA reads TGTGCCAGCAGTTACTCTAGGACAGGGTCGTCCTACGAGCAGTACTTC.

The rearrangement uses TRBV4-1 and TRBJ1-5, with no clear D. The CDR3 covers 15 residues. Germline CDR1 MGHRA, CDR2 YSYEKL. Trimming removed 4 bases from V and 3 bases from J, with 13 bases in between. The CDR3 here is CASSPVPTLNQPQHF. CDR3 DNA sequence: TGCGCCAGCAGCCCGGTCCCAACACTCAATCAGCCCCAGCATTTT.

The V call is TRBV28, the J call TRBJ1-1; 10 bases line up with TRBD1. The germline V gene has CDR1 MDHEN and CDR2 SYDVKM. With 5 bases clipped from V and 3 bases from J, the junction kept 12 bases outside the gene matches. CDR3 length equals 17 residues. The CDR3 DNA is TGTGCCAGCAGTATCAAGCCGGGACAGGGGCGACACACTGAAGCTTTCTTT. Translation gives CASSIKPGQGRHTEAFF.

This chain joins TRBV2 and TRBJ1-5; no clear D. CDR1 SNHLY and CDR2 FYNNEI come from the germline V gene. The CDR3 runs 13 residues. V lost 3 bases to trimming and J lost 7 bases, with 10 bases between them. The DNA of the CDR3 is TGTGCCAGCAGTGATTCTGGGAGGCAGCCCCAGCATTTT. Its translation is CASSDSGRQPQHF. Together with reference TRBV2 and TRBJ1-5, the CDR3 gives the full variable domain: EPEVTQTPSHQVTQMGQEVILRCVPISNHLYFYWYRQILGQKVEFLVSFYNNEISEKSEIFDDQFSVERPDGSNFTLKIRSTKLEDSAMYFCASSDSGRQPQHFGDGTRLSIL.